Included here is one T cell receptor beta chain sequence, with context. This sample stems from a study of control samples from healthy donors and cancer patients. Libraries were prepared by immunoSEQ multiplex PCR; TCRdb keeps only in-frame clonotypes and omits some of them. The sample contains around 64,000 clones, more than 70% of which appear only once. V was pared by 4 bases and J by 4 bases, with 7 bases of the junction left unmatched. The CDR3 runs to 16 residues. Per germline, CDR1 SGHTA and CDR2 FQGTGA. The chain links TRBV7-3 to TRBJ2-3, with 11 bases fitting TRBD2. The sequence was collected from a man aged 55-75 years with colorectal cancer. Sequenced: PBMCs. This CDR3 is CASSSGPSGGPDTQYF. The CDR3 DNA follows: TGTGCCAGCAGCTCCGGGCCTAGCGGGGGGCCAGATACGCAGTATTTT.